This entry is about one T cell receptor beta chain. The sample belongs to a study of OX40 agonist ivuxolimab in advanced cancers. Study details: Ivuxolimab, an antibody acting as an agonist of OX40 (CD134), was used to treat patients.

Germline V lookup: CDR1 SGHTA, CDR2 FQGTGA. This CDR3 has 14 amino acids. V was shortened by 4 bases and J by 0 bases, with 9 bases between the two germline ends. The data were produced by immunoSEQ multiplex PCR, yet TCRdb's version contains in-frame clones alone and is incomplete. The top ten clones hold more than 12% of a sample with approximately 77,000 clones, 90% to 95% of them seen once. The chain employs TRBV7-3 and TRBJ1-2; D is uncertain. Sequencing was performed on CD4+ or CD8+ T cells sorted from blood, taken in a trial of the OX40 agonist ivuxolimab. This receptor was identified in an adult with an advanced solid tumor such as melanoma, head and neck, liver or kidney cancer. For the CDR3, the DNA is TGTGCCAGCAGCTCCCCGGGCCCTAACTATGGCTACACCTTC. Protein: CASSSPGPNYGYTF.